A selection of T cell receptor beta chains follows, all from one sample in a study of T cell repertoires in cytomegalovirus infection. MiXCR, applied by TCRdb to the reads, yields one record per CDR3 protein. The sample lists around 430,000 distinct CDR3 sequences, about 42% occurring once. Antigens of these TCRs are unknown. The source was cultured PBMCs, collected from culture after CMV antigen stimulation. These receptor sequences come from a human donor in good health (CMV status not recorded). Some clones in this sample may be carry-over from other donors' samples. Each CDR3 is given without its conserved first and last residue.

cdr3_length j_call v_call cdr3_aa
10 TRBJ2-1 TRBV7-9 ASGYGPNEQF
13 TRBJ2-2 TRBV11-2 ASSPRWGNTGELF
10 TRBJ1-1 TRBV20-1 SAPDQNTEAF
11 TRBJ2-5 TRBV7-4 ASSSVGRETQY
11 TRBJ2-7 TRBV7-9 ASSPTSLHEQY
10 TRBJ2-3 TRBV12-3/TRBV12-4 ASRPDRGAQY
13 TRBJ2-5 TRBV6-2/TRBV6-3 ASSPWTSGRKTQY
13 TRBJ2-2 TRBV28 ASRLGRMNTGELF
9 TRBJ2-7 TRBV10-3 AISGDYEQY
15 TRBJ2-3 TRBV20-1 SAALRGTSGPTDTQY
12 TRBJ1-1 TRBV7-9 ASSKYQGDTEAF
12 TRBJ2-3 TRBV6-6 ASRHPDSTDTQY
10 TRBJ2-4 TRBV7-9 ASSLPGGIQY
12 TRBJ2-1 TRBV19 ASSIYQVGGEQF
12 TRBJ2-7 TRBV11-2 ASSPGAGAYEQY
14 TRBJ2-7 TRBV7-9 ASSQTGTIKRGEQY
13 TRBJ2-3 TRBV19 ASSKRSLLTDTQY
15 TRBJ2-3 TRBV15 ATSRDVRVPSTDTQY
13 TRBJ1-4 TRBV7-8 ASSYRDTINEKLF
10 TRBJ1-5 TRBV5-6 ASSLDRGPQH
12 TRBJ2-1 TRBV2 ASRTGTGDNEQF
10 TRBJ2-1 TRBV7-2 ASTLDPTTPF
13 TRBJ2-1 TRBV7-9 ASSPTPTRFDEQF
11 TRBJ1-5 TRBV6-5 ASRASSNQPQH
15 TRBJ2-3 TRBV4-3 ASSPTQPPRYTDTQY
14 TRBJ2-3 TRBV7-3 ASSSTGGYSTDTQY
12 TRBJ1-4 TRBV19 ASSSRGTNEKLF
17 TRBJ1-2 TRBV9 ASSARARTARDRPDGYT
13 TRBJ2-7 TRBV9 ASSSPDRGTHEQY
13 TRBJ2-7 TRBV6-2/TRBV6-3 ASSTTRRLTYEQY
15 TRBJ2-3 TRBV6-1 ASSPRLRQRGTDTQY
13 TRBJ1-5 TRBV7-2 ASSLVPTSNQPQH
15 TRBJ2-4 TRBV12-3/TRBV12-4 ASSLAGTTGFGNIQY
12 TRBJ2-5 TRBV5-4 ASSSRGEQETQY
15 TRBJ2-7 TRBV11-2 ASSLGRSWRTSYEQY
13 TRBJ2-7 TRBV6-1 ASSARQQPPYEQY
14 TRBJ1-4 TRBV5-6 ASSSNKGAPGEKLF
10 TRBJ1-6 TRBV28 ASSLTAPPLH
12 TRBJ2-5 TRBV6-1 ASSETGGRETQY
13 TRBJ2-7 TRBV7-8 ASSGQAASSYEQY
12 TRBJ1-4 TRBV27 ASSFGGQGEKLF
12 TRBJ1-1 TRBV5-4 ASSGTGANTEAF
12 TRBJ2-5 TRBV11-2 ASSPTGVGETQY
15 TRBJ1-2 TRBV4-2 ASSQDIDGGRYYGYT
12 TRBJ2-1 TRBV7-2 ASSLGLEYYEQF
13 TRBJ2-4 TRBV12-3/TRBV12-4 ASSLGEGGVGIQY
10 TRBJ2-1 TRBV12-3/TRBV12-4 ASSGTSGKEF
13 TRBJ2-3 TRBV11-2 ASSSQGLSTDTQY
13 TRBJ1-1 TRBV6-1 ASSEGGAAGPEAF
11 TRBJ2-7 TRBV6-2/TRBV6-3 ASSYGMLREQY
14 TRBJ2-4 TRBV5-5 ASSQLEDIAKNIQY
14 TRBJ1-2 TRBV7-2 ASSLSAAGGGVGYT
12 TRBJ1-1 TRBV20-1 SAPGFQGNTEAF
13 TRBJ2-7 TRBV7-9 ASSPRGGETYEQY
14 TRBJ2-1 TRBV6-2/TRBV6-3 ASSSWAGAGRNEQF
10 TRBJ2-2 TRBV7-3 ASTKGAGELF
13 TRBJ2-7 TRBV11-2 ASSAIRDRPYEQY